This is a list of T cell receptor beta chains from one sample in a study of T cell responses to AZD1222 COVID-19 vaccine. Using immunoSEQ multiplex PCR, the repertoire was profiled, and TCRdb retains in-frame clones only, with some absent. The sample includes under 95,000 clones, about nine tenths seen only once; the top ten take roughly 2.5%. The sequences come from peripheral blood, collected on day 0 of AZD1222 vaccination. The receptors here all came from an adult in good health. CDR3s include the opening cysteine and the closing phenylalanine or tryptophan.

j_gene | v_gene | CDR3aa
TRBJ2-3 | TRBV7-9 | CASSLRTTSTDTQYF
TRBJ2-7 | TRBV19 | CASSPHDSYEQYF
TRBJ2-1 | TRBV6-4 | CASSVGTGGANEQFF
TRBJ1-1 | TRBV11-2 | CASSPAFLRDTEAFF
TRBJ1-2 | TRBV5-4 | CASSWNYGYTF
TRBJ2-1 | TRBV3-1/TRBV3-2 | CASSQYSSYNEQFF
TRBJ1-4 | TRBV19 | CASNPPGDNEKLFF
TRBJ2-5 | TRBV9 | CASSSGRRKETQYF
TRBJ2-5 | TRBV5-1 | CASSLVAGGWGETQYF
TRBJ1-3 | TRBV6-5 | CASRWGEGANTIYF
TRBJ1-5 | TRBV19 | CASSPGGYQPQHF
TRBJ1-2 | TRBV11-2 | CASSLGGSGYTF
TRBJ2-3 | TRBV5-6 | CASSWRQGAFDTQYF
TRBJ2-7 | TRBV7-8 | CASSRLYVDEQYF
TRBJ1-6 | TRBV7-2 | CASSSQVANSPLHF
TRBJ1-5 | TRBV4-2 | CASSQDRDRVGNQPQHF
TRBJ1-2 | TRBV2 | CASSDPGFYGYTF
TRBJ2-5 | TRBV10-3 | CAIRSGGEETQYF
TRBJ2-2 | TRBV29-1 | CSVPLPYTGELFF
TRBJ1-2 | TRBV6-5 | CASSRDSWHYGYTF
TRBJ2-3 | TRBV5-1 | CASSFGQSSTDTQYF
TRBJ2-1 | TRBV10-2 | CASSEVSGEYGEQFF
TRBJ1-5 | TRBV20-1 | CSASRAAQPQHF
TRBJ2-1 | TRBV5-8 | CASTETGTGRTNEQFF
TRBJ1-1 | TRBV12-3/TRBV12-4 | CASSLAARSEAFF
TRBJ2-3 | TRBV10-2 | CASSERGRQTDTQYF
TRBJ1-6 | TRBV5-6 | CASSLNPGYNSPLHF
TRBJ2-2 | TRBV19 | CASSIQGFGELFF
TRBJ1-1 | TRBV19 | CASSIEHFTEAFF
TRBJ1-5 | TRBV12-3/TRBV12-4 | CASSFWGDQPQHF
TRBJ1-2 | TRBV13 | CASSWGGQGIRYGYTF
TRBJ2-2 | TRBV7-9 | CASSLEDAGELFF
TRBJ1-4 | TRBV2 | CASRDSGGQGLFF
TRBJ2-5 | TRBV5-1 | CASSWTSQETQYF
TRBJ2-3 | TRBV6-4 | CASSESGSAPDTQYF
TRBJ2-2 | TRBV3-1/TRBV3-2 | CASGGLAVTGELFF
TRBJ1-6 | TRBV5-1 | CASSLASTGESPLHF
TRBJ1-6 | TRBV6-6 | CASSSGGGDSPLHF
TRBJ1-6 | TRBV14 | CASSQERGAYNSPLHF
TRBJ1-6 | TRBV6-5 | CASSYKGTDSPLHF
TRBJ2-3 | TRBV5-4 | CASSFGLASTDTQYF
TRBJ2-1 | TRBV4-1 | CASSQTGLAHNEQFF
TRBJ1-2 | TRBV5-6 | CASSLVSSGGDGYTF
TRBJ1-1 | TRBV30 | CACDRGSPEAFF
TRBJ2-7 | TRBV7-3 | CASSQDEREVFPYEQYF
TRBJ2-7 | TRBV19 | CASRMTQSYEQYF
TRBJ2-2 | TRBV27 | CASSGRSGGAGELFF
TRBJ2-5 | TRBV12-5 | CASGSSPVGRRETQYF